These 10 T cell receptor beta chains came from one sample sequenced in a study of technical replicates of blood from several donors. Sequencing used immunoSEQ multiplex PCR; TCRdb keeps in-frame clones, though not all of them. The sample holds about 75,000 clones; around 97% are singletons and the top ten take around 0.18%. Sequencing was carried out using T cells isolated from PBMCs. The receptors stem from a human donor in good health.

This clone appeared once. The V and J genes are TRBV6-5 and TRBJ2-7, with 7 bases lining up with TRBD1. This CDR3 is built from 14 residues. Trimming removed 7 bases from V and 3 bases from J; junction bases left unmatched: 9. CDR1 MNHEY and CDR2 SVGAGI come from the germline V gene. CDR3 sequence reads: CASMVKGAFYEQYF. DNA of the CDR3: TGTGCCAGCATGGTAAAGGGGGCCTTCTACGAGCAGTACTTC.

This clone came up once. V and J are TRBV5-5 and TRBJ1-2; TRBD1 agrees at 7 bases. Germline CDR1 and CDR2: SGHKS and YYEKEE (reference sequence). J was trimmed by 6 bases and V by 6 bases; bases with no gene match: 14. The CDR3 has 15 residues. The CDR3 spells CASTGLAEGADGYTF. CDR3 nucleotides: TGTGCCAGCACGGGGTTGGCCGAGGGGGCAGATGGCTACACCTTC. Together with reference TRBV5-5 and TRBJ1-2, the CDR3 gives the full variable domain: DAGVTQSPTHLIKTRGQQVTLRCSPISGHKSVSWYQQVLGQGPQFIFQYYEKEERGRGNFPDRFSARQFPNYSSELNVNALLLGDSALYLCASTGLAEGADGYTFGSGTRLTVV.

The J gene is TRBJ2-7, the V gene TRBV28; a possible D gene is TRBD1 (6 bases). The germline V gene has CDR1 MDHEN and CDR2 SYDVKM. There are 14 residues in the CDR3. V was shortened by 6 bases and J by 6 bases, with 18 bases between the two germline ends. CDR3: CASSTGTSLGEQYF. Written as DNA, the CDR3 is TGTGCCAGCAGCACCGGGACATCTCTAGGCGAGCAGTACTTC. The full variable domain, its missing parts supplied by reference TRBV28 and TRBJ2-7, is DVKVTQSSRYLVKRTGEKVFLECVQDMDHENMFWYRQDPGLGLRLIYFSYDVKMKEKGDIPEGYSVSREKKERFSLILESASTNQTSMYLCASSTGTSLGEQYFGPGTRLTVT.

The genes are TRBV28 and TRBJ2-1, with TRBD1 as a possible D gene (6 bases). The V and J ends lost 3 bases and 5 bases respectively, with 17 bases between them. The length of the CDR3 is 16 residues. Germline V lookup: CDR1 MDHEN, CDR2 SYDVKM. Here the CDR3 DNA reads TGTGCCAGCAGTTTGGGTCAGAACCAGGGGAACAATGAGCAGTTCTTC. Amino acids: CASSLGQNQGNNEQFF.

The CDR3 coding sequence is TGTGCCAGCAGTTCCTCGGGACAGTTTAGCAATCAGCCCCAGCATTTT. Its translation is CASSSSGQFSNQPQHF. The rearrangement links TRBV6-6 to TRBJ1-5, with 7 bases identical to TRBD1. In germline, CDR1 is MNHNY, CDR2 SVGAGI (reference sequence). The CDR3 runs to 16 residues. V lost 4 bases to trimming and J lost 0 bases; unmatched junction nucleotides: 6.

The chain links TRBV30 to TRBJ1-1; 7 nucleotides align to TRBD1. This CDR3 has 11 amino acids. The J segment lost 8 bases and the V segment lost 3 bases, leaving 3 bases of the junction unmatched. CDR1 GTSNPN and CDR2 SVGIG come from the germline V gene (reference sequence). CDR3 bases: TGTGCCTGGAGGGGGACAGCAGAAGCTTTCTTT. This translates into CAWRGTAEAFF.

The chain is built from TRBV27 and TRBJ2-7; the match to TRBD2 covers 12 bases. Germline trimming cut 4 bases from V and 2 bases from J; bases unmatched to any gene: 3. The CDR3 is 15 amino acids. Per the germline V gene, CDR1 is MNHEY and CDR2 is SMNVEV (reference sequence). Here the CDR3 DNA reads TGTGCCAGCAGTTCAAGGACTAGCGGGACCTACGAGCAGTACTTC. Encoded protein: CASSSRTSGTYEQYF.

V gene TRBV2 combines with J gene TRBJ2-1, with TRBD2 matching 8 bases. Germline V gene data show CDR1 as SNHLY and CDR2 as FYNNEI. J was trimmed by 7 bases and V by 5 bases; bases with no gene match: 10. This CDR3 is 15 amino acids long. For the CDR3, the DNA is TGTGCCAGCAGTACCGGGACTAGGATGACGAATGAGCAGTTCTTC. It yields the protein CASSTGTRMTNEQFF.

The genes are TRBV7-9 and TRBJ2-5, with D uncertain. V lost 1 base and J lost 5, with 11 bases in between. This CDR3 comprises 14 residues. From germline, CDR1 is SEHNR and CDR2 FQNEAQ (reference sequence). CDR3 amino acids: CASSLVPRMETQYF. Here the CDR3 DNA reads TGTGCCAGCAGCTTAGTTCCTAGGATGGAGACCCAGTACTTC.

The genes are TRBV9 and TRBJ1-2, with D unclear. The CDR3 has 15 residues. Trimming cost V 3 bases and J 0 bases, with 12 bases left between them. Germline loops: CDR1 SGDLS, CDR2 YYNGEE. For the CDR3, the DNA is TGTGCCAGCAGCGGGTACGGAGGCACTAACTATGGCTACACCTTC. This sequence encodes CASSGYGGTNYGYTF. Full variable domain (missing parts from reference TRBV9 and TRBJ1-2): DSGVTQTPKHLITATGQRVTLRCSPRSGDLSVYWYQQSLDQGLQFLIQYYNGEERAKGNILERFSAQQFPDLHSELNLSSLELGDSALYFCASSGYGGTNYGYTFGSGTRLTVV.